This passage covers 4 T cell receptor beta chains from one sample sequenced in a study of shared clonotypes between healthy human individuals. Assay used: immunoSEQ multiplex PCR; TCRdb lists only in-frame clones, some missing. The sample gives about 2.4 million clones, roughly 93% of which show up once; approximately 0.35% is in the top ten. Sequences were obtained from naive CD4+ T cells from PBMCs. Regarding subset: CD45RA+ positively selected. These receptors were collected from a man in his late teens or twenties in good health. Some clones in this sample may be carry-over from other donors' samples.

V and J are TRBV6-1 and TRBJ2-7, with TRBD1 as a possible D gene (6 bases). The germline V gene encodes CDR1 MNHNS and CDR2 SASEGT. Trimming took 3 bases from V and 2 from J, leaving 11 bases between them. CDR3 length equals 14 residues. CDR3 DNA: TGTGCCAGCAGTGATATTGGGGGCCCCTACGAGCAGTACTTC. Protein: CASSDIGGPYEQYF.

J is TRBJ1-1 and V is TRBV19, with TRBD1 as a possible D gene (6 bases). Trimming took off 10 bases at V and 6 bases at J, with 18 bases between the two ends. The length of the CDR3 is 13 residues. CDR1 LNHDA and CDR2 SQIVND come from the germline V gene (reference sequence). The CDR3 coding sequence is TGTGCCACGCACCGGAGGGGGTATGCTGAAGCTTTCTTT. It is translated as CATHRRGYAEAFF.

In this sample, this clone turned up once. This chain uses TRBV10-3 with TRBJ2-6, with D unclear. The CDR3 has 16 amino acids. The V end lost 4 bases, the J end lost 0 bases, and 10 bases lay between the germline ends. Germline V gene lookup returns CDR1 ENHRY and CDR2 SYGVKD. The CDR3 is CAISGLGSSGANVLTF. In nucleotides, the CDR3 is TGTGCCATCAGTGGCCTGGGAAGCTCTGGGGCCAACGTCCTGACTTTC.

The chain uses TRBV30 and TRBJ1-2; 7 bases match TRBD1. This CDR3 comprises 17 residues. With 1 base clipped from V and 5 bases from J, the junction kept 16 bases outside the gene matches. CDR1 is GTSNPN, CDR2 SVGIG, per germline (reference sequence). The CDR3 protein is CAWSAQRGLPRGYGYTF. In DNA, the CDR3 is TGTGCCTGGAGTGCCCAACGCGGGTTACCCAGGGGGTATGGCTACACCTTC. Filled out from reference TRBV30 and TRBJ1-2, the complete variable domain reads SQTIHQWPATLVQPVGSPLSLECTVEGTSNPNLYWYRQAAGRGLQLLFYSVGIGQISSEVPQNLSASRPQDRQFILSSKKLLLSDSGFYLCAWSAQRGLPRGYGYTFGSGTRLTVV.